This TCR beta chain was identified during a study of graft-versus-host responses after intestinal transplantation. Overall study results and limits: Allografts of patients with graft-donor T cell macrochimerism showed high graft-versus-host to host-versus-graft clone ratios.

A single count supports this clone. The antigen remains undetermined. Graft specimens yielded both intraepithelial and lamina propria lymphocytes. Data came from immunoSEQ multiplex PCR; TCRdb stores just in-frame clones and leaves some out. The profile covers approximately 14,000 clones, with 70% appearing a single time and 20% to 30% taken by the ten largest. V lost 3 bases and J 1 base, leaving 6 bases between the germline ends. Germline values: CDR1 MNHEY, CDR2 SMNVEV (reference sequence). The CDR3 extends over 13 amino acids. V gene TRBV27 combines with J gene TRBJ1-1; no clear D gene. This sample comprised ileum tissue, obtained around 720 days after intestinal transplantation. The source of this sequence is a human patient who received an intestinal transplant, so some T cells may come from the graft donor. The CDR3 protein is CASSLIANTEAFF. CDR3 bases: TGTGCCAGCAGTTTGATAGCGAACACTGAAGCTTTCTTT.